This entry lists 3 T cell receptor beta chains sequenced from one sample in a study of cytomegalovirus exposure and HLA in healthy donors. With 60 Vbeta and 13 Jbeta primers, the PCR was carried out. The repertoire was sequenced with immunoSEQ multiplex PCR; TCRdb's copy has only in-frame clones and lacks some. The top ten hold about 2% of the sample, which has roughly 160,000 clones, 75% to 90% seen once. The source material was PBMCs. The source of these receptors is a male donor in good health and CMV-seronegative.

This clone was picked up one time. The CDR3 sequence: CASSLGGLGNQPQHF. CDR3 nucleotide sequence: TGCGCCAGCAGCCTAGGGGGTTTGGGCAATCAGCCCCAGCATTTT. The chain joins TRBV5-1 to TRBJ1-5; possibly TRBD1 for D (6 bases). Germline CDR1 SGHRS, CDR2 YFSETQ. This CDR3 is built from 15 residues. Trimming removed 4 bases from V and 2 bases from J, with 13 bases in between.

The V and J genes are TRBV5-4 and TRBJ2-5; TRBD2 agrees at 8 bases. The CDR3 runs to 15 residues. V dropped 2 bases and J dropped 5; count of bases not matched to a gene: 8. The germline V gene has CDR1 SGHNT and CDR2 YYREEE (reference sequence). The CDR3 reads CASSFTGGRGETQYF. CDR3 nucleotide sequence: TGTGCCAGCAGCTTCACGGGGGGGCGCGGGGAGACCCAGTACTTC.

This clone was recorded a few times. The rearrangement joins TRBV19 to TRBJ1-4; D is unclear. Trimming removed 3 bases at V and 8 bases at J, with 7 bases between. This CDR3 contains 12 residues. Germline V lookup: CDR1 LNHDA, CDR2 SQIVND (reference sequence). DNA for the CDR3: TGTGCCAGTAGTATCGGTCGGGAAAAACTGTTTTTT. Its translation is CASSIGREKLFF.